These T cell receptor beta chains were read from a single sample in a study of blood T cell repertoires in COVID-19. Profiled with immunoSEQ multiplex PCR; TCRdb holds only in-frame clones, not every one. The table shows 150,000 to 200,000 clones, with around 82% occurring only once. The material sequenced was peripheral blood. The receptors stem from a man aged 60-69 years with active or convalescent COVID-19. CDR3s include the opening cysteine and the closing phenylalanine or tryptophan. A D gene is named only where the DNA matches it firmly. Expanded clones are given a class, and other clones once, few, many or no size at all.

D | size | J | V | CDR3 | DNA
NA | NA | TRBJ1-2 | TRBV28 | CASSLLQENYGYTF | TGTGCCAGCAGTTTACTACAGGAAAACTATGGCTACACCTTC
TRBD1 | NA | TRBJ2-7 | TRBV29-1 | CSVEWDRTREQYF | TGCAGCGTTGAATGGGACAGGACTCGCGAGCAGTACTTC
NA | NA | TRBJ2-1 | TRBV5-1 | CASSSLTSRGEQFF | TGCGCCAGCAGCTCTCTCACGTCCCGGGGGGAGCAGTTCTTC
NA | NA | TRBJ2-7 | TRBV5-1 | CASSPGQREQYF | TGCGCCAGCAGCCCGGGACAACGCGAGCAGTACTTC
NA | NA | TRBJ2-7 | TRBV11-3 | CASSLPRPGIYEQYF | TGTGCCAGCAGCTTACCAAGACCGGGGATCTACGAGCAGTACTTC
NA | NA | TRBJ1-3 | TRBV7-9 | CASARDSGNTIYF | TGTGCCAGCGCAAGGGACTCCGGAAACACCATATATTTT
NA | NA | TRBJ1-6 | TRBV23-1 | CASSGGQGGISPLHF | TGCGCCAGCAGTGGCGGCCAGGGAGGGATTTCACCCCTCCACTTT
NA | NA | TRBJ2-5 | TRBV11-2 | CASRTTDQETQYF | TGTGCCAGCAGGACGACAGACCAAGAGACCCAGTACTTC
NA | NA | TRBJ1-6 | TRBV3-1/TRBV3-2 | CASSRSSGSSYNSPLHF | TGTGCCAGCAGCCGCTCTAGCGGAAGCTCCTATAATTCACCCCTCCACTTT
TRBD1 | NA | TRBJ2-7 | TRBV6-5 | CASSYSIRTGSAEQYF | TGTGCCAGCAGTTACTCGATTAGGACAGGGTCTGCCGAGCAGTACTTC
TRBD1 | NA | TRBJ1-1 | TRBV27 | CASSSLRGQGVSEAFF | TGTGCCAGCAGTTCTCTGAGGGGACAGGGGGTCTCTGAAGCTTTCTTT
TRBD1 | NA | TRBJ2-7 | TRBV27 | CASSPFGGQGRYEQYF | TGTGCCAGCAGCCCTTTCGGTGGACAGGGCCGATACGAGCAGTACTTC
NA | once | TRBJ1-1 | TRBV3-1/TRBV3-2 | CATKVGVNTEAFF | TGTGCAACCAAAGTAGGGGTGAACACTGAAGCTTTCTTT
TRBD1 | NA | TRBJ1-6 | TRBV4-1 | CASSWDRPYNSPLHF | TGCGCCAGCAGTTGGGACAGGCCCTATAATTCACCCCTCCACTTT
NA | NA | TRBJ1-5 | TRBV7-8 | CASSKGLGQPQHF | TGTGCCAGCAGCAAGGGGTTGGGGCAGCCCCAGCATTTT
NA | NA | TRBJ1-3 | TRBV3-1/TRBV3-2 | CASSQRGGNTIYF | TGTGCCAGCAGCCAAAGGGGGGGAAACACCATATATTTT
NA | NA | TRBJ1-2 | TRBV6-5 | CASSYSMSRVLIGYTF | TGTGCCAGCAGTTACTCGATGTCCCGGGTTTTAATTGGCTACACCTTC
NA | once | TRBJ1-4 | TRBV15 | CATSSRTGPEKLFF | TGTGCCACCAGCAGTCGCACAGGGCCTGAAAAACTGTTTTTT
TRBD2 | NA | TRBJ2-3 | TRBV5-4 | CASSARTSGAGAGTQYF | TGTGCCAGCAGCGCCCGGACTAGCGGGGCGGGGGCGGGGACGCAGTATTTT